This T cell receptor (beta chain) is drawn from a study of beta chain features in type 1 diabetes. Study details: The study examined around 100 million sorted cells across all samples.

Sequencing targeted expressed TCRB transcripts, as all isolated RNA had been reverse transcribed. Using immunoSEQ multiplex PCR, the repertoire was profiled, and TCRdb retains in-frame clones only, with some absent. The data contain roughly 350,000 clones, around a tenth of them singletons. The table lists this clone with a few counts. Its antigen is unidentified. Regarding the study as a whole: Patients with type 1 diabetes carried fewer insertions and had more deletions at their VDJ junctions. Patients and controls would be equally affected if PCR favored shorter templates. In every one of the four CD4+ subsets, TCRB CDR3s were moderately but significantly shorter in Type 1 diabetes patients.

The CDR3 runs 16 residues. CDR1 and CDR2 from the germline V gene are LGHNA and YNFKEQ. V dropped 3 bases and J dropped 1; count of bases not matched to a gene: 6. The receptor comes from a man aged 25-45 years with type 1 diabetes. The sequenced sample consisted of central memory CD4+ T cells from blood. The genes are TRBV4-2 and TRBJ2-3; 8 nucleotides align to TRBD2. The CDR3 loop reads CASSHKRGTRTDTQYF. The CDR3 region has the DNA TGTGCCAGCAGCCATAAGCGGGGGACCCGCACAGATACGCAGTATTTT.